Shown below are 26 T cell receptor beta chains from a single sample sequenced in a study of T-cell reconstitution after alpha-beta-depleted transplantation in children. Unique molecular identifiers were used in preparing the TCRbeta library. TCRdb analysed the PCR reads with MiXCR anew, one entry per CDR3 protein. The data contain 500,000 to 600,000 distinct CDR3 sequences, 15% to 20% of them seen just once; the ten biggest clones take up 3.3%. The sequenced sample was PBMCs from the stem cell graft donor, obtained from the stem cell graft. These receptor sequences come from a human donor who donated a stem cell graft to a child with acute lymphoblastic leukemia.

This clonotype has just a few counts. The chain is built from TRBV4-1 and TRBJ1-1; no definite D call. V was cut by 0 bases and J by 9 bases, with 17 bases left in between. The CDR3 is 15 residues long. Per the germline V gene, CDR1 is MGHRA and CDR2 is YSYEKL. The CDR3 sequence is CASSQDRTPLLKAFF. The CDR3 coding sequence is TGCGCCAGCAGCCAAGACAGAACCCCACTCCTTAAAGCTTTCTTT.

The CDR3 nucleotides read TGTGCCAGCAGCTTAACCGGTGCGGCGGGCGAGCCCCAGCATTTT. The encoded protein is CASSLTGAAGEPQHF. The rearrangement uses TRBV7-3 and TRBJ1-5; D not certain. The V end lost 0 bases, the J end lost 8 bases, and 14 bases lay between the germline ends. This CDR3 has 15 amino acids. From germline, CDR1 is SGHTA and CDR2 FQGTGA.

This rearrangement joins TRBV5-6 to TRBJ2-2; D ambiguous. CDR3 length: 12 residues. CDR1 and CDR2 (germline): SGHDT, YYEEEE. Trimming stripped 4 bases from V and 4 bases from J, with 5 bases between. Here the CDR3 reads CASSKVTGELFF. The CDR3 DNA is TGTGCCAGCAGCAAAGTCACCGGGGAGCTGTTTTTT.

V and J are TRBV11-2 and TRBJ2-3, with D possibly matching TRBD2 (7 bases). The CDR3 has 17 residues. V was trimmed by 5 bases and J by 5 bases, leaving 23 bases between them. Germline V gene sequence: CDR1 SGHAT, CDR2 FQNNGV. The DNA of the CDR3 is TGTGCCAGCAGCCCCACTTTGGGTTCGAGGGGGGGAGATACGCAGTATTTT. Translation gives CASSPTLGSRGGDTQYF.

The chain joins TRBV11-2 to TRBJ2-6; D not certain. The CDR3 has 17 amino acids. V lost 3 bases to trimming and J lost 2 bases, with 14 bases between them. Germline V lookup: CDR1 SGHAT, CDR2 FQNNGV. In DNA, the CDR3 is TGTGCCAGCAGCTTTCAAATTCATGGTGCTGGGGCCAACGTCCTGACTTTC. It is translated as CASSFQIHGAGANVLTF.

This clonotype was detected a few times. V and J are TRBV12-3 or TRBV12-4 and TRBJ2-1, with D perhaps matching TRBD2 (7 bases). Trimming removed 6 bases at V and 9 bases at J, with 21 bases between. The CDR3 totals 15 residues. In DNA, the CDR3 is TGTGCCAGCAGCTCTGGGGGCGGGAGTTGGAGTGAGCAGTTCTTC. The encoded protein is CASSSGGGSWSEQFF.

This clonotype was counted only a few times. The chain joins TRBV5-1 to TRBJ2-6; no reliable D call. Germline assignment: CDR1 SGHRS and CDR2 YFSETQ. The CDR3 covers 14 residues. V dropped 1 base and J dropped 3 bases, with 5 bases sitting between them. CDR3 region: CASSLTGGANVLTF. In DNA form, the CDR3 reads TGCGCCAGCAGCTTGACGGGTGGGGCCAACGTCCTGACTTTC.

The sample holds a few counts of this clonotype. The V gene is TRBV6-5, the J gene TRBJ1-3; D possibly corresponds to TRBD1 (6 bases). V was cut by 7 bases and J by 4 bases, with 11 bases left in between. The CDR3 extends over 13 amino acids. Looked up from germline, CDR1 is MNHEY and CDR2 is SVGAGI. The CDR3 coding sequence is TGTGCCAGCACCGTAACAGGGGGAAACACCATATATTTT. Its protein product is CASTVTGGNTIYF.

As to this clonotype: The DNA is omitted, as the CDR3 cannot be located on it reliably, and the CDR3 follows TCRdb's listing. The chain couples TRBV2 to TRBJ2-1; the DNA was not compared with TRBD2, the D call given in the table. Germline V CDR1 and CDR2: SNHLY, FYNNEI. The CDR3 is 14 amino acids long, termini counted. CDR3 residues: CASSVGSGSGLGIF.

This clonotype was recorded at least ten times. The chain uses TRBV24-1 and TRBJ2-1; TRBD2 might be the D (6 bases). This CDR3 has 16 amino acids. The germline V and J ends were trimmed by 0 bases and 5 bases, with 13 bases remaining between them. From germline, CDR1 is KGHDR and CDR2 SFDVKD. In DNA form, the CDR3 reads TGTGCCACCAGTGATTTGAGGAGGGGAATCAACAATGAGCAGTTCTTC. This sequence encodes CATSDLRRGINNEQFF.

This clonotype was recorded once. This chain connects TRBV20-1 to TRBJ2-7; D is unresolved. The germline V gene encodes CDR1 DFQATT and CDR2 SNEGSKA (reference sequence). The V and J ends lost 1 base and 2 bases respectively, with 9 bases between them. This CDR3 is built from 13 residues. CDR3 in amino acids: CSARVEGPYEQYF. The DNA for the CDR3 is TGCAGTGCTAGAGTGGAAGGCCCCTACGAGCAGTACTTC.

This rearrangement joins TRBV20-1 to TRBJ2-1; TRBD2 agrees at 11 bases. Germline CDR1 and CDR2: DFQATT and SNEGSKA (reference sequence). J lost 3 bases, V lost 0 bases, and 7 bases had no gene match. This CDR3 region has 17 residues. CDR3 sequence: CSARETAGLAVYNEQFF. CDR3 DNA sequence: TGCAGTGCTAGAGAGACAGCGGGACTAGCGGTCTACAATGAGCAGTTCTTC.

This sequence joins TRBV15 and TRBJ2-7, with a possible D match to TRBD2 (5 bases). Looked up from germline, CDR1 is LNHNV and CDR2 is YYDKDF (reference sequence). V was cut by 5 bases and J by 0 bases, with 11 bases left in between. The CDR3 consists of 14 residues. The CDR3 sequence is CATSARVTSYEQYF. In DNA form, the CDR3 reads TGTGCCACCAGCGCGCGGGTTACCTCCTACGAGCAGTACTTC. The complete variable domain, with remaining parts taken from reference TRBV15 and TRBJ2-7, reads DAMVIQNPRYQVTQFGKPVTLSCSQTLNHNVMYWYQQKSSQAPKLLFHYYDKDFNNEADTPDNFQSRRPNTSFCFLDIRSPGLGDTAMYLCATSARVTSYEQYFGPGTRLTVT.

This sequence joins TRBV6-2 or TRBV6-3 and TRBJ1-2, with TRBD1 matching over 8 bases. Per germline, CDR1 MNHEY and CDR2 SVGEGT. The CDR3 sequence is 14 residues long. Trimming took 6 bases from V and 4 from J; bases not matched to a gene: 7. The chain's CDR3 is CASRLGQGLYGYTF. The CDR3 nucleotides are TGTGCCAGCAGGCTCGGACAGGGCCTCTATGGCTACACCTTC.

This clonotype occurred a few times. The chain links TRBV4-1 to TRBJ2-7, with D perhaps matching TRBD2 (6 bases). The ends were cut back, 1 base at V and 2 bases at J, with 18 bases in the middle. Germline V gives CDR1 MGHRA, CDR2 YSYEKL. The CDR3 totals 17 residues. The CDR3 DNA sequence: TGCGCCAGCAGCCAAGGGCCGAGTGCGGGGTACACCTACGAGCAGTACTTC. Protein: CASSQGPSAGYTYEQYF.

The genes are TRBV12-3 or TRBV12-4 and TRBJ2-1, with 7 bases lining up with TRBD1. This CDR3 is 18 amino acids long. The V gene end was trimmed by 5 bases and the J gene end by 4 bases; junction bases not matched to a gene: 17. CDR3 bases: TGTGCCAGCAGTCGACTGTACTCGCACAGGGGCGCATACAATGAGCAGTTCTTC. Encoded protein: CASSRLYSHRGAYNEQFF.

This clonotype turned up a few times. This rearrangement joins TRBV5-1 to TRBJ2-1, with 10 nucleotides matching TRBD2. The CDR3 has 15 amino acids. Germline loops: CDR1 SGHRS, CDR2 YFSETQ. Germline trimming cut 3 bases from V and 6 bases from J; bases unmatched to any gene: 6. The CDR3, as DNA: TGCGCCAGCAGCTCGCTAGCGGGAGCAGGCAATGAGCAGTTCTTC. It is translated as CASSSLAGAGNEQFF.

This clonotype was seen a handful of times. The chain employs TRBV27 and TRBJ2-7, with D possibly matching TRBD1 (6 bases). Per germline, CDR1 MNHEY and CDR2 SMNVEV (reference sequence). The CDR3 runs 15 residues. Trimming cost V 0 bases and J 2 bases, with 11 bases left between them. CDR3 sequence reads: CASSLSQGRPYEQYF. The DNA for the CDR3 is TGTGCCAGCAGTTTATCCCAGGGGCGACCCTACGAGCAGTACTTC.

A few counts support this clonotype. The V call is TRBV27, the J call TRBJ2-1; 10 nucleotides agree with TRBD2. Germline V gene data show CDR1 as MNHEY and CDR2 as SMNVEV (reference sequence). After removal of 5 bases from V and 3 bases from J, the junction contained 7 bases not matched to a gene. The length of the CDR3 is 16 residues. CDR3 nucleotides: TGTGCCAGCAGTCCAGCGGGAGGGGGCGGCTACAATGAGCAGTTCTTC. This sequence encodes CASSPAGGGGYNEQFF.

The CDR3 nucleotides read TGTGCCAGCAGTAGAGAACCGGGACAGGGGACCAATGAGCAGTTCTTC. It specifies CASSREPGQGTNEQFF. This chain uses TRBV27 with TRBJ2-1, with 10 bases identical to TRBD1. V was pared by 5 bases and J by 6 bases, with 10 bases of the junction left unmatched. CDR3 size: 16 residues. Germline CDR1 is MNHEY and CDR2 is SMNVEV (reference sequence).

The chain combines TRBV5-1 with TRBJ1-4; 8 bases map to TRBD1. This CDR3 contains 17 residues. Per the germline V gene, CDR1 is SGHRS and CDR2 is YFSETQ. J lost 0 bases, V lost 4 bases, and 8 bases had no gene match. CDR3 protein: CASSPIDRGATNEKLFF. The CDR3 nucleotides are TGCGCCAGCAGCCCAATCGACAGGGGAGCAACTAATGAAAAACTGTTTTTT.

The chain combines TRBV20-1 with TRBJ2-5; 7 bases map to TRBD2. Germline CDR1 and CDR2: DFQATT and SNEGSKA (reference sequence). The ends lost 5 bases at V and 4 bases at J; junction bases unmatched: 7. There are 13 residues in the CDR3. The CDR3: CSAGTTPRETQYF. The CDR3 DNA reads as TGCAGTGCTGGGACTACCCCAAGAGAGACCCAGTACTTC.

This chain joins TRBV18 and TRBJ2-1; 7 positions match TRBD1. With 4 bases clipped from V and 0 bases from J, the junction kept 6 bases outside the gene matches. The CDR3 sequence is 16 residues long. The germline gives CDR1 KGHSH, CDR2 LQKENI. The CDR3, as DNA: TGTGCCAGCTCACTAGGGACAGCGAGCTCCTACAATGAGCAGTTCTTC. This sequence encodes CASSLGTASSYNEQFF.

V gene TRBV27 combines with J gene TRBJ2-2, with 7 positions matching TRBD2. The CDR3 sequence is 14 residues long. Germline V gene sequence: CDR1 MNHEY, CDR2 SMNVEV (reference sequence). The junction had 8 bases not matched to a gene; V was cut back by 7 bases and J by 6 bases. CDR3: CASMGGFFAGELFF. DNA of the CDR3: TGTGCCAGCATGGGGGGGTTCTTCGCCGGGGAGCTGTTTTTT.

This chain connects TRBV3-1 to TRBJ2-7; D tentatively reads TRBD1 or TRBD2 (5 bases each). CDR3 length equals 16 residues. Trimming shortened V by 5 bases and J by 0 bases, and 17 bases separated the two germline ends. Germline CDR1 LGHDT, CDR2 YNNKEL (reference sequence). The CDR3 coding sequence is TGTGCCAGCAGCTCGAGGGGCAGGAAGATCTCCTACGAGCAGTACTTC. Translating it yields CASSSRGRKISYEQYF.

This clonotype was observed a handful of times. This chain uses TRBV20-1 with TRBJ2-6, with D possibly matching TRBD1 (6 bases). The CDR3 is made up of 15 amino acids. Trimming pared 0 bases from V and 4 bases from J, leaving 10 bases between. Germline V CDR1 and CDR2: DFQATT, SNEGSKA (reference sequence). The CDR3 region is CSARDPTGGANVLTF. In nucleotides, the CDR3 is TGCAGTGCTAGAGACCCGACAGGAGGGGCCAACGTCCTGACTTTC.